The clone carrying this T cell receptor beta chain has a count of ten or more. Its antigen is undetermined. The germline V gene has CDR1 LNHDA and CDR2 SQIVND (reference sequence). The germline V and J ends were trimmed by 1 base and 6 bases, with 2 bases remaining between them. CDR3 size: 11 residues. Original processing methods: A typical sample had around 96,000 TCRs, with roughly 20,000 to 700,000 overall. TCRdb analysed the RACE reads with MiXCR anew, one entry per CDR3 protein. The V and J calls come from TCRdb's annotation, not from the publication. Seen here are approximately 91,000 distinct CDR3 sequences, under 14% observed once, and the top ten hold roughly 1.5%. The source of the sample is a study of human T cells and chemical hapten exposure. Regarding the study as a whole: Sensitizing with DPC caused no change in TCRs above 1 in 1000 frequency. A positive correlation with patch test score was found for PT1 expanded TCR counts.

Time point defined: patch test 2, 6 weeks after DPC sensitization. Treatment meaning: therapeutic diphenylcyclopropenone sensitization with weekly scalp DPC. Participating donors were patients with alopecia, aged 18 to 70 years, considered appropriate candidates for DPC. The chain carries TRBV19 and TRBJ2-3; no clear D gene. The sequencing here drew on whole blood, taken in connection with sensitization to the hapten diphenylcyclopropenone (DPC). The sequence derives from a man between 18 and 35 years old with alopecia areata. Some clones in this sample may be carry-over from other donors' samples. CDR3 protein: CASSIGDTQYF. The DNA for the CDR3 is TGTGCCAGTAGTATAGGGGATACGCAGTATTTT. The full variable domain, completed using reference TRBV19 and TRBJ2-3, is DGGITQSPKYLFRKEGQNVTLSCEQNLNHDAMYWYRQDPGQGLRLIYYSQIVNDFQKGDIAEGYSVSREKKESFPLTVTSAQKNPTAFYLCASSIGDTQYFGPGTRLTVL.